What follows is one T cell receptor beta chain and its context. Its matching antigen is unknown. Everyone who donated was a healthy bone marrow donor. CDR1 and CDR2 from the germline V gene are MNHNS and SASEGT. This CDR3 comprises 15 residues. The J segment lost 2 bases and the V segment lost 0 bases, leaving 3 bases of the junction unmatched. PCR used 60 Vbeta primers and 13 Jbeta primers. As handled by the study authors: A follow-up analysis tallied some 80 million unique TCR beta chains, approximately 10 million shared. Clones were read by immunoSEQ multiplex PCR, and TCRdb kept only the in-frame ones, dropping some. V and J calls and clone size are those listed in that table; D and trimming were worked out from the DNA. This table holds about 150,000 clones, under 85% found once. The data belong to a study of cytomegalovirus exposure and HLA in healthy donors. Regarding the study as a whole: In all likelihood, a cluster of highly shared sequence variants was a sequencing artifact.

The chain couples TRBV6-1 to TRBJ1-2; TRBD1 agrees at 7 bases. The sequence came from a man between 18 and 29 years old in good health and CMV-seronegative. Sequenced input: PBMCs. CDR3 sequence (DNA): TGTGCCAGCAGTGAAGCGTGGGGACAGAACTATGGCTACACCTTC. Translating it yields CASSEAWGQNYGYTF.